The clone carrying this TCR beta chain was observed at least ten times. Germline V gene sequence: CDR1 SGDLS, CDR2 YYNGEE. The CDR3 totals 13 residues. The germline V and J ends were trimmed by 3 bases and 6 bases, with 11 bases remaining between them. Quantitative barcoded 5'-RACE was used to prepare TCR beta libraries. TCRdb analysed the 5' RACE reads with MiXCR anew, one entry per CDR3 protein. The table includes some 13,000 distinct CDR3 sequences, over 2.5% detected once. This entry comes from a study of CD8 T cells in ankylosing spondylitis. This TCR came from a male donor with ankylosing spondylitis or in good health (not recorded which). The rearrangement joins TRBV9 to TRBJ2-3; no clear D. The source material was blood, either unsorted or a sorted T cell fraction (not recorded which). The chain's CDR3 is CASSDASWDTQYF. In DNA, the CDR3 is TGTGCCAGCAGCGACGCCTCATGGGATACGCAGTATTTT.